This T cell receptor (beta chain) originates from a study of T cell clonality in common variable immunodeficiency. This clone was seen repeatedly, ten times or more. Sequencing used immunoSEQ multiplex PCR; TCRdb keeps in-frame clones, though not all of them. The data list tens of thousands of clones, none observed once; just over 2% falls to the top ten. The clonotype originates from a person aged 18 to 75 in good health. What was sequenced was peripheral blood mononuclear cells.

The sequenced CDR3 bases are TGCAGGGTCCGGGGACTAAGCACAGATACG. Protein: CRVRGLSTDT. The entire CDR3 protein reads CRVRGLSTDTQYF. The chain is built from TRBV20-1 and TRBJ2-3; 7 nucleotides line up with TRBD2. The read ends 3 residues shy of where the CDR3 ends; the end is completed using the germline J gene. The CDR3 is made up of 13 amino acids. Germline V CDR1 and CDR2: DFQATT, SNEGSKA (reference sequence).